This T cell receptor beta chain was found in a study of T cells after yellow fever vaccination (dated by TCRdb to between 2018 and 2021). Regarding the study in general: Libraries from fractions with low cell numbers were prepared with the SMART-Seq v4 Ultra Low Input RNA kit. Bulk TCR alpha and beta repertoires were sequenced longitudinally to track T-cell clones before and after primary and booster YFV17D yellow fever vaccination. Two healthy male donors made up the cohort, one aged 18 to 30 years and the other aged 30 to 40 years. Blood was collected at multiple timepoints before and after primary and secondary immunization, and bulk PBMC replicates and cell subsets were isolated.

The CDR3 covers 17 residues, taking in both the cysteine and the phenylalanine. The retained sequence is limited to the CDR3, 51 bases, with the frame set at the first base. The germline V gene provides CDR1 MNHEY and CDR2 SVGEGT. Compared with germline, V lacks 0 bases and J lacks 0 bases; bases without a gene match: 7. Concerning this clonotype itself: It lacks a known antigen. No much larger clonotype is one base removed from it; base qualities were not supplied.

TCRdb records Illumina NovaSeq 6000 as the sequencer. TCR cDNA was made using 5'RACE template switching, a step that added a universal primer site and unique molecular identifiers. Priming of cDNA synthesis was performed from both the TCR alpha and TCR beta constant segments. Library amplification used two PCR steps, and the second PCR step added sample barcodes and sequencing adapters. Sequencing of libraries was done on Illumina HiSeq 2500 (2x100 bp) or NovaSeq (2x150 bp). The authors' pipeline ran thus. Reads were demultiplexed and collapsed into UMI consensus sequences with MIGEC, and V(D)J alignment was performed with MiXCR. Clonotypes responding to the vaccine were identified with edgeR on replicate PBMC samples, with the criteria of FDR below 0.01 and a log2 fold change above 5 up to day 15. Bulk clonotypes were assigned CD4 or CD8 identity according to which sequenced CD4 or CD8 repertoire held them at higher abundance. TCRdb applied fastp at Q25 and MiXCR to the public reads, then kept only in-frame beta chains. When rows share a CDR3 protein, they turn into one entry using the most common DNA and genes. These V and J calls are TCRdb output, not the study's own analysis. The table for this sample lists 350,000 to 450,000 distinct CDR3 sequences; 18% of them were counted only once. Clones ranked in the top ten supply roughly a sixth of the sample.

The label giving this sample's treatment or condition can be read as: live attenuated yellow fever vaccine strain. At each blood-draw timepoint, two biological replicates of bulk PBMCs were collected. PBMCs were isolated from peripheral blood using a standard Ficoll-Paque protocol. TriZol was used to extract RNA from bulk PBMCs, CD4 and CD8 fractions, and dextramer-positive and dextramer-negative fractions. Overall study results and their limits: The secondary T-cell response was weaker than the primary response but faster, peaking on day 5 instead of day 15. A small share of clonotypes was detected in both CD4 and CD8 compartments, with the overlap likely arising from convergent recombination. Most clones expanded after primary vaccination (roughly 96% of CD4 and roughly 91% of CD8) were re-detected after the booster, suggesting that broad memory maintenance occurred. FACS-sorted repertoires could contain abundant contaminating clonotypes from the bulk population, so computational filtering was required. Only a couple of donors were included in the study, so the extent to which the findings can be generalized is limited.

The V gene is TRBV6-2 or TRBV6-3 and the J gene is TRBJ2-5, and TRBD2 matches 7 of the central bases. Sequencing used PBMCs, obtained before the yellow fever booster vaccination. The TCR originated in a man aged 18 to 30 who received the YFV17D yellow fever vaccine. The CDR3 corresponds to CASSYSMSSGDQETQYF. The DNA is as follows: TGTGCCAGCAGTTACTCGATGTCTAGCGGAGACCAAGAGACCCAGTACTTC.